The T cell receptor (beta chain) described here comes from a study of T cell repertoires in cytomegalovirus infection. For the study at large: Epitope selection comprised recently identified HLA-C-restricted CMV epitopes and well-studied HLA-B-restricted CMV epitopes. Public TCR beta signatures marked donors with CMV infection and the matching HLA. Whole-study results and caveats: Public TCR beta family frequency separated CMV-and-HLA carriers, including in an independent cohort. Dominating the ex vivo response were TCR beta clonotypes that were CMV-specific and HLA-C-restricted.

MiXCR was run by TCRdb on the reads, yielding one entry per CDR3 protein. This sample has approximately 730,000 distinct CDR3 sequences, with roughly 28% found just once. The sample holds one count of this clonotype. No antigen is known for it. The length of the CDR3 is 16 residues. Germline V gene data show CDR1 as SQVTM and CDR2 as ANQGSEA. Trimming left V 2 bases short and J 3 bases short, with 17 bases between. The sequences come from cultured CD8+ T cells from PBMCs, collected from culture after CMV antigen stimulation. This receptor was identified in a human donor in good health (CMV status not recorded). Some clones in this sample may be carry-over from other donors' samples. The rearrangement links TRBV29-1 to TRBJ2-1; tentative D call: TRBD2 (6 bases). The CDR3 protein is CSVEPSVGGFYNEQFF. In DNA, the CDR3 is TGCAGCGTTGAACCCTCTGTGGGGGGATTCTACAATGAGCAGTTCTTC.